One and the same sample provided the 23 T cell receptor beta chains below, sequenced in a study of radiation and T cells in renal cell carcinoma. The assay was immunoSEQ multiplex PCR, and TCRdb's table has in-frame clones only and misses some. Of some 80,000 clones in the sample, less than 85% are singletons; the top ten hold approximately 2.3%. The time point is: blood 4 weeks post-SBRT, at nephrectomy. Treatment indicated: 15 Gy SBRT to primary tumor, nephrectomy 4 weeks later. The sample in question was blood, obtained from a patient whose treatment included radiotherapy and nephrectomy. All receptors derive from an older woman with renal cell carcinoma.

This clone was picked up a small number of times. The rearrangement links TRBV6-5 to TRBJ2-4; D call uncertain. Germline CDR1 MNHEY, CDR2 SVGAGI. V was shortened by 4 bases and J by 0 bases, with 13 bases between the two germline ends. The CDR3 runs 16 residues. The CDR3 DNA sequence: TGTGCCAGCAGTTCTCAGGCACCCGTAGCCAAAAACATTCAGTACTTC. As protein: CASSSQAPVAKNIQYF.

The chain couples TRBV5-4 to TRBJ2-1; 9 bases fit TRBD2. V lost 5 bases and J lost 5; bases outside the gene matches: 8. The CDR3 has 15 amino acids. Germline CDR1 and CDR2: SGHNT and YYREEE (reference sequence). CDR3 protein: CASRSAGGFNNEQFF. The CDR3 DNA reads as TGTGCCAGCAGGTCAGCGGGGGGCTTTAACAATGAGCAGTTCTTC.

The chain combines TRBV5-4 with TRBJ2-7; D may be TRBD2 (5 bases). V was trimmed by 1 base and J by 3 bases, leaving 8 bases between them. CDR3 length: 13 residues. Per germline, CDR1 SGHNT and CDR2 YYREEE (reference sequence). CDR3 DNA: TGTGCCAGCAGCTTGACTAGTGGCTACGAGCAGTACTTC. This encodes CASSLTSGYEQYF.

V and J are TRBV30 and TRBJ1-5; D gene ambiguous. V was cut by 2 bases and J by 7 bases, with 15 bases left in between. There are 14 residues in the CDR3. Germline-derived CDR1 and CDR2 are GTSNPN and SVGIG (reference sequence). The CDR3 sequence: CAWSIKLPGQPQHF. Written as DNA, the CDR3 is TGTGCCTGGAGTATAAAGCTACCCGGCCAGCCCCAGCATTTT.

In regard to this clone: The junction departs from the called germline gene at one end, perhaps through a read error. The DNA of the CDR3 is TGTGCCAGCAGCTTAGAGCTCGCAGGACAAACGCACTTC. Its protein is CASSLELAGQTHF. The gene calls are TRBV7-2 and TRBJ2-7; possibly TRBD1 for D (5 bases). Germline CDR1 reads SGHTA; CDR2 reads FQGNSA. CDR3 size: 13 residues.

In this sample, this clone turned up a few times. This chain connects TRBV6-1 to TRBJ1-1; D remains ambiguous. The CDR3 totals 13 residues. Germline CDR1 MNHNS, CDR2 SASEGT. V was pared by 3 bases and J by 3 bases, with 8 bases between. The CDR3 loop is CASSDWKDTEAFF. The CDR3 region has the DNA TGTGCCAGCAGTGACTGGAAGGACACTGAAGCTTTCTTT.

CDR3 DNA sequence: TGTGCCAGCAGCGCGGGGGGGTTCTACTCTGGAAACACCATATATTTT. It translates to CASSAGGFYSGNTIYF. The rearrangement joins TRBV6-6 to TRBJ1-3, with a tentative D call TRBD1 (5 bases). Trimming left V 6 bases short and J 0 bases short, with 15 bases between. Per germline, CDR1 MNHNY and CDR2 SVGAGI (reference sequence). The CDR3 is 16 residues long.

This clone was seen just once. V and J are TRBV30 and TRBJ2-5; 12 positions match TRBD2. Germline CDR1 is GTSNPN and CDR2 is SVGIG (reference sequence). Trimming at V came to 4 bases and at J to 3 bases, leaving 3 bases not matched to a gene. The CDR3 is 14 residues long. The CDR3 is CAWTSGRGEETQYF. The CDR3 coding sequence is TGTGCCTGGACTAGCGGGAGGGGTGAAGAGACCCAGTACTTC.

The chain joins TRBV5-1 to TRBJ1-4; 7 bases are shared with TRBD1. The CDR3 consists of 16 residues. CDR1 and CDR2 from the germline V gene are SGHRS and YFSETQ. The V and J ends lost 0 bases and 2 bases, in that order; junction bases with no gene match: 4. DNA for the CDR3: TGCGCCAGCAGCTTGGGACAGGGTTTCACTAATGAAAAACTGTTTTTT. Protein: CASSLGQGFTNEKLFF. The complete variable domain, with remaining parts taken from reference TRBV5-1 and TRBJ1-4, reads KAGVTQTPRYLIKTRGQQVTLSCSPISGHRSVSWYQQTPGQGLQFLFEYFSETQRNKGNFPGRFSGRQFSNSRSEMNVSTLELGDSALYLCASSLGQGFTNEKLFFGSGTQLSVL.

The chain recombines TRBV15 with TRBJ2-7; 9 bases are shared with TRBD1. The CDR3 runs 14 residues. Germline assignment: CDR1 LNHNV and CDR2 YYDKDF (reference sequence). V shed 5 bases and J 0 bases; nucleotides not matched to a gene: 2. DNA of the CDR3: TGTGCCACCAGCTTGGACAGGGGCTCCTACGAGCAGTACTTC. As protein: CATSLDRGSYEQYF.

This clone was detected once. This chain joins TRBV6-1 and TRBJ2-3; 7 nucleotides agree with TRBD2. Germline V gene data show CDR1 as MNHNS and CDR2 as SASEGT. The trim removed 6 bases at V and 2 bases at J, leaving 5 bases unmatched. The CDR3 extends over 14 amino acids. CDR3 sequence: CASRYAGATDTQYF. CDR3 coding DNA: TGTGCCAGCAGATACGCGGGAGCCACAGATACGCAGTATTTT.

The chain has TRBV28 and TRBJ1-2, with D tentatively TRBD1 (6 bases). V lost 4 bases, J lost 4 bases, and 13 bases lay in between. Germline-derived CDR1 and CDR2 are MDHEN and SYDVKM. The CDR3 totals 14 residues. The CDR3 loop is CASSSTGGTYGYTF. As DNA, the CDR3 is TGTGCCAGCAGTTCGACCGGGGGCACCTATGGCTACACCTTC.

The chain links TRBV7-9 to TRBJ2-1; the D is unclear. CDR1 is SEHNR, CDR2 FQNEAQ, per germline (reference sequence). V gave up 6 bases and J gave up 10 bases, with 10 bases separating them. The CDR3 length is 11 residues. The DNA for the CDR3 is TGTGCCAGCAGGGCGGTATCGGAGCAGTTCTTC. It is translated as CASRAVSEQFF.

The CDR3: CASRWRTNEKLFF. For the CDR3, the DNA is TGCGCCAGCAGATGGAGGACTAATGAAAAACTGTTTTTT. V is TRBV5-1 and J is TRBJ1-4; no definite D call. Germline V lookup: CDR1 SGHRS, CDR2 YFSETQ. The V gene lost 5 bases and the J gene lost 2 bases, with 7 bases spanning the gap. The CDR3 runs to 13 residues.

This rearrangement joins TRBV19 to TRBJ1-2; D is undetermined. CDR3 size: 15 residues. Germline CDR1 reads LNHDA; CDR2 reads SQIVND (reference sequence). The germline V and J ends were trimmed by 3 bases and 0 bases, with 11 bases remaining between them. The CDR3 bases are TGTGCCAGTAGTATCGGCCGATCATCTAACTATGGCTACACCTTC. This sequence encodes CASSIGRSSNYGYTF.

This clone occurred once. This chain connects TRBV10-1 to TRBJ2-7; 7 nucleotides align to TRBD1. The germline gives CDR1 WNHNN, CDR2 SYGVQD (reference sequence). V lost 8 bases and J lost 1; bases outside the gene matches: 17. CDR3 size: 17 residues. CDR3 protein: CASAWGPDRADSYEQYF. DNA of the CDR3: TGCGCCAGCGCCTGGGGCCCTGACAGGGCAGATTCCTACGAGCAGTACTTC.

V is TRBV27 and J is TRBJ1-3; no clear D gene. The germline V gene encodes CDR1 MNHEY and CDR2 SMNVEV (reference sequence). Deletions cut 2 bases from V and 4 bases from J, with 6 bases between. The CDR3 is 13 amino acids. CDR3 nucleotide sequence: TGTGCCAGCAGTTTAACCAGGGGAAACACCATATATTTT. This sequence encodes CASSLTRGNTIYF.

V and J are TRBV7-2 and TRBJ2-7, with 14 bases identical to TRBD2. This CDR3 has 17 residues. Germline V CDR1 and CDR2: SGHTA, FQGNSA. Unmatched junction bases numbered 6, after V lost 1 base and J lost 4 bases. In nucleotides, the CDR3 is TGTGCCAGCAGCTTAGTGGGGACTAGCGGGAGTGGGTACGAGCAGTACTTC. Amino acids: CASSLVGTSGSGYEQYF.

V is TRBV4-2 and J is TRBJ1-1; maybe TRBD1 (5 bases). Trimming left V 0 bases short and J 4 bases short, with 12 bases between. The CDR3 totals 15 residues. Germline-derived CDR1 and CDR2 are LGHNA and YNFKEQ. The CDR3 coding sequence is TGTGCCAGCAGCCAAGATTGGCGGGGCGGCACTGAAGCTTTCTTT. It encodes CASSQDWRGGTEAFF.

V and J are TRBV18 and TRBJ2-5, with D possibly being TRBD2 (6 bases). The CDR3 loop spans 15 amino acids. Germline V lookup: CDR1 KGHSH, CDR2 LQKENI. V was clipped by 3 bases and J by 5 bases, with 16 bases between them. DNA of the CDR3: TGTGCCAGCTCACCTCGGGAGACTAGGATGGAGACCCAGTACTTC. Translated, it gives CASSPRETRMETQYF.

In this sample, this clone turned up a few times. The V and J genes are TRBV27 and TRBJ2-1, with no clear D. V was shortened by 0 bases and J by 9 bases, with 9 bases between the two germline ends. This CDR3 region has 13 residues. The germline gives CDR1 MNHEY, CDR2 SMNVEV (reference sequence). The CDR3 bases are TGTGCCAGCAGTTTATCTATCGGCCGTGAGCAGTTCTTC. This codes for CASSLSIGREQFF.

The chain uses TRBV7-2 and TRBJ1-4, with 7 nucleotides matching TRBD1. This CDR3 is 15 amino acids long. V was pared by 3 bases and J by 8 bases, with 9 bases of the junction left unmatched. CDR1 is SGHTA, CDR2 FQGNSA, per germline. The CDR3, as DNA: TGTGCCAGCAGCTTCCGACAGGGCGGGAACGAAAAACTGTTTTTT. Protein sequence: CASSFRQGGNEKLFF.

The rearrangement joins TRBV19 to TRBJ2-1, with D perhaps assigned TRBD1 or TRBD2 (5 bases each). Germline V gene data show CDR1 as LNHDA and CDR2 as SQIVND (reference sequence). CDR3 length: 14 amino acids. Trimming cost V 3 bases and J 5 bases, with 11 bases left between them. The DNA of the CDR3 is TGTGCCAGTAGTATCGGGGCAGCCGACAATGAGCAGTTCTTC. As protein: CASSIGAADNEQFF.